This T cell receptor beta chain is from a study of T-cell memory formation after mild COVID-19. One entry per CDR3 protein results from TCRdb running MiXCR on the 5' RACE reads. The sample carries some 300,000 distinct CDR3 sequences, 20% recorded once. CDR1 and CDR2 from the germline V gene are MNHNS and SASEGT. This CDR3 contains 15 residues. V shed 6 bases and J 5 bases; nucleotides not matched to a gene: 7. Source material: PBMCs or a T cell subset sorted from them (not recorded which). The gene calls are TRBV6-1 and TRBJ1-5; TRBD1 matches 10 bases. The receptor's source is a man younger than 35 who had mild COVID-19 (a few samples of this study predate the infection). Cell type and time point are not known. This CDR3 is CASSRGQGTHQPQHF. Written as DNA, the CDR3 is TGTGCCAGCAGCAGGGGACAGGGGACGCATCAGCCCCAGCATTTT.